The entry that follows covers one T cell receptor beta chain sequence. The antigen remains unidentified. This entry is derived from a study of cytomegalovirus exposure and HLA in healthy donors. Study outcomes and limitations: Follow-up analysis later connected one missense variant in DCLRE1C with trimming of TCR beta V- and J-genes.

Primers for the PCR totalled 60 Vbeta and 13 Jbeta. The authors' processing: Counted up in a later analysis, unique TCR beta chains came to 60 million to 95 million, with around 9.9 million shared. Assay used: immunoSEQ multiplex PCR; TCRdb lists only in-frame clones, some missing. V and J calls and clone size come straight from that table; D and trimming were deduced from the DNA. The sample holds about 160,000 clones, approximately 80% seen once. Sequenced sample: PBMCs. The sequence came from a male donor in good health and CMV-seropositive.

CDR3 DNA sequence: TGTGCCAGCAGCTTAAGACTAGCGGGAGAGACCCAGTACTTC. Amino acid sequence: CASSLRLAGETQYF. The rearrangement links TRBV7-2 to TRBJ2-5, with 10 bases matching TRBD2. This CDR3 contains 14 residues. In germline, CDR1 is SGHTA, CDR2 FQGNSA. Trimming at V came to 2 bases and at J to 4 bases, leaving 1 base not matched to a gene. Supplemented by reference TRBV7-2 and TRBJ2-5, the full variable domain reads GAGVSQSPSNKVTEKGKDVELRCDPISGHTALYWYRQSLGQGLEFLIYFQGNSAPDKSGLPSDRFSAERTGGSVSTLTIQRTQQEDSAVYLCASSLRLAGETQYFGPGTRLLVL.